The 15 T cell receptor beta chains given below trace back to one sample, sequenced in a study of blood T cells in healthy people across ages. With a J-beta primer mix and a sample-barcoded 5' primer, a second PCR ran 7 to 11 cycles. A single record per CDR3 protein comes from TCRdb applying MiXCR to the 5' RACE reads. This sample has around 940,000 distinct CDR3 sequences, with roughly 51% found just once. The source material was blood. All receptors come from a woman in her sixties or seventies in good health.

The chain employs TRBV28 and TRBJ2-7, with TRBD1 matching over 8 bases. The J call could be wrong; TRBJ2-5 is a better fit for the DNA end. The CDR3 spans 17 residues. Looked up from germline, CDR1 is MDHEN and CDR2 is SYDVKM. CDR3 DNA sequence: TGTGCCACCGCACTGGCAGGGGGCGTAAGGAGCAAAGAGACCCAGTACTTC. It encodes CATALAGGVRSKETQYF.

This chain joins TRBV7-3 and TRBJ2-3; 7 bases align to TRBD2. Per germline, CDR1 SGHTA and CDR2 FQGTGA. Germline trimming cut 2 bases from V and 0 bases from J; bases unmatched to any gene: 5. This CDR3 contains 16 residues. CDR3 sequence reads: CASSLQTSLSTDTQYF. The CDR3, as DNA: TGTGCCAGCAGCTTACAGACTAGCCTGAGCACAGATACGCAGTATTTT.

The rearrangement uses TRBV6-2 or TRBV6-3 and TRBJ2-7; TRBD2 aligns across 9 bases. CDR1 is MNHEY, CDR2 SVGEGT, per germline. V dropped 7 bases and J dropped 1; count of bases not matched to a gene: 5. There are 14 residues in the CDR3. As DNA, the CDR3 is TGTGCCAGCAAACCTAGCGGGAAGTCCTACGAGCAGTACTTC. It yields the protein CASKPSGKSYEQYF.

The chain links TRBV28 to TRBJ1-4; 9 bases are shared with TRBD1. This CDR3 is 15 amino acids long. Trimming at V came to 6 bases and at J to 8 bases, leaving 10 bases not matched to a gene. The germline gives CDR1 MDHEN, CDR2 SYDVKM. CDR3 protein: CASRVTDRGWEKLFF. CDR3 DNA sequence: TGTGCCAGCAGAGTAACGGACAGGGGTTGGGAAAAACTGTTTTTT. Based on the CDR3 plus reference TRBV28 and TRBJ1-4, the full variable domain is DVKVTQSSRYLVKRTGEKVFLECVQDMDHENMFWYRQDPGLGLRLIYFSYDVKMKEKGDIPEGYSVSREKKERFSLILESASTNQTSMYLCASRVTDRGWEKLFFGSGTQLSVL.

This chain connects TRBV2 to TRBJ2-3; no reliable D call. From germline, CDR1 is SNHLY and CDR2 FYNNEI. The germline V and J ends were trimmed by 8 bases and 6 bases, with 0 bases remaining between them. CDR3 length: 8 residues. CDR3 DNA: TGTGCCAGCGATACGCAGTATTTT. Translated, it gives CASDTQYF.

This clonotype was found many times. The chain has TRBV7-9 and TRBJ2-7; perhaps TRBD1 as D (5 bases). From germline, CDR1 is SEHNR and CDR2 FQNEAQ (reference sequence). This CDR3 is 15 amino acids long. V was shortened by 5 bases and J by 0 bases, with 14 bases between the two germline ends. The CDR3 spells CASSLTGSSSYEQYF. DNA for the CDR3: TGTGCCAGCAGCCTAACAGGCTCGAGCTCCTACGAGCAGTACTTC.

This chain uses TRBV29-1 with TRBJ2-7; either TRBD1 or TRBD2 may fit D (5 bases each). Germline V gene lookup returns CDR1 SQVTM and CDR2 ANQGSEA. CDR3 size: 13 residues. V was cut by 1 base and J by 6 bases, with 13 bases left in between. Here the CDR3 DNA reads TGCAGCGTTGAAGGAGGGGCTCGGCGCGAGCAGTACTTC. Its protein product is CSVEGGARREQYF.

There are a few counts of this clonotype. CDR3 in amino acids: CASRNQASLDTQYF. The CDR3 DNA sequence: TGTGCCAGCAGAAATCAGGCTTCCCTCGATACGCAGTATTTT. The rearrangement uses TRBV27 and TRBJ2-3, with D unresolved. Trimming cost V 6 bases and J 6 bases, with 16 bases left between them. The germline V gene has CDR1 MNHEY and CDR2 SMNVEV (reference sequence). CDR3 size: 14 residues.

The V and J genes are TRBV28 and TRBJ1-5; 12 bases agree with TRBD1. After removal of 6 bases from V and 3 bases from J, the junction contained 3 bases not matched to a gene. Germline lookup yields CDR1 MDHEN and CDR2 SYDVKM. This CDR3 has 15 residues. The CDR3 sequence is CASRGTGGNNQPQHF. CDR3 DNA sequence: TGTGCCAGCAGGGGGACAGGGGGCAACAATCAGCCCCAGCATTTT. Full variable domain (remainder filled in from reference TRBV28 and TRBJ1-5): DVKVTQSSRYLVKRTGEKVFLECVQDMDHENMFWYRQDPGLGLRLIYFSYDVKMKEKGDIPEGYSVSREKKERFSLILESASTNQTSMYLCASRGTGGNNQPQHFGDGTRLSIL.

The chain uses TRBV11-2 and TRBJ2-7; 7 bases align to TRBD1. Germline CDR1 SGHAT, CDR2 FQNNGV. CDR3 length: 11 residues. The trim removed 5 bases at V and 10 bases at J, leaving 5 bases unmatched. The CDR3 region has the DNA TGTGCCAGCAGCGCAGGGACAGCCCAGTACTTC. This gives the protein CASSAGTAQYF.

In its sample, this clonotype was seen once. The chain recombines TRBV21-1 with TRBJ2-5; the table's D gene call, TRBD2, was not cross checked with the DNA. TRBV21-1 is labeled a pseudogene. CDR3 length equals 16 residues. CDR3 sequence: CASSKEKAVGQETQYF. In DNA form, the CDR3 reads TGTGCCAGCAGCAAAGAAAAGGCGGTAGGGCAAGAGACCCAGTACTTC.

The chain links TRBV20-1 to TRBJ1-4, with TRBD1 matching over 8 bases. J gave up 5 bases and V 0 bases, and 5 bases lay outside the gene matches. CDR1 DFQATT and CDR2 SNEGSKA come from the germline V gene (reference sequence). This CDR3 comprises 15 residues. CDR3 amino acids: CSARDSGQGNEKLFF. The CDR3, as DNA: TGCAGTGCTAGAGATTCCGGACAGGGCAATGAAAAACTGTTTTTT.

This chain connects TRBV15 to TRBJ2-5; D is unclear. Deletions cut 1 base from V and 1 base from J, with 10 bases between. Germline assignment: CDR1 LNHNV and CDR2 YYDKDF (reference sequence). This CDR3 comprises 15 residues. CDR3 residues: CATSRVSEFQETQYF. In DNA form, the CDR3 reads TGTGCCACCAGCAGAGTATCCGAATTCCAAGAGACCCAGTACTTC.

This clonotype was picked up a small number of times. This chain links TRBV6-5 with TRBJ2-1; weak D call: TRBD2 (5 bases). With 6 bases removed from V and 5 bases from J, the gap between germline ends came to 17 bases. Germline V CDR1 and CDR2: MNHEY, SVGAGI. This CDR3 comprises 15 residues. The CDR3 bases are TGTGCCAGCAGCTGGGTCCGCCGGGGTCACAATGAGCAGTTCTTC. It encodes CASSWVRRGHNEQFF.

This clonotype has more than one count but fewer than ten. The chain carries TRBV5-1 and TRBJ2-5, with 7 nucleotides matching TRBD2. The CDR3 is 16 residues long. Germline CDR1 SGHRS, CDR2 YFSETQ. The junction had 20 bases not matched to a gene; V was cut back by 4 bases and J by 11 bases. For the CDR3, the DNA is TGCGCCAGCAGCCTTCTAGTCCTAGCGGCGAACAATGAGCAGTACTTC. Translated: CASSLLVLAANNEQYF.